This T cell receptor beta chain was identified in a study of shared clonotypes between healthy human individuals. Naive CD8 cells comprised CD45RO-negative, CCR7-positively selected cells, excluding terminally differentiated effector memory CD45RA+ cells. TCRdb's copy holds only in-frame clones and misses some; the assay was immunoSEQ multiplex PCR. The repertoire includes roughly 590,000 clones, nearly 97% of them detected once, and roughly 0.1% sits in the top ten. This CDR3 is built from 19 residues. The V gene end was trimmed by 5 bases and the J gene end by 4 bases; junction bases not matched to a gene: 16. Germline V gene sequence: CDR1 SEHNR, CDR2 FQNEAQ (reference sequence).

The clonotype comes from a woman aged 30 to 39 in good health. The sample taken for sequencing was naive CD8+ T cells sorted from blood. The chain uses TRBV7-9 and TRBJ2-2; 10 bases are a match to TRBD2. As DNA, the CDR3 is TGTGCCAGCAGCACACTAGCGGGGAACCACGGTAGATGCACCGGGGAGCTGTTTTTT. Translation gives CASSTLAGNHGRCTGELFF.